This T cell receptor (beta chain) derives from a study of technical replicates of blood from several donors. The CDR3 consists of 11 residues. Per the germline V gene, CDR1 is MNHEY and CDR2 is SVGAGI. V lost 4 bases to trimming and J lost 13 bases, with 11 bases between them. Here immunoSEQ multiplex PCR was the method, and the copy in TCRdb shows in-frame clones only, minus some. The repertoire holds some 77,000 clones, with 91% as singletons. Specimen: T cells isolated from PBMCs. The V call is TRBV6-5, the J call TRBJ2-1; D is possibly TRBD1 (5 bases). The receptor was derived from a human donor in good health. The CDR3 DNA is TGTGCCAGCAGTTTTGACAGCCTCCAGTTCTTC. As protein: CASSFDSLQFF.